Below, 16 T cell receptor beta chains from the same sample are listed, as sequenced in a study of CD8 T cells in Susac syndrome. Reverse transcription of roughly 0.5 to 1 ug RNA used random hexamers. Via MiXCR, TCRdb re-called the immunoSEQ multiplex PCR reads, giving one row per CDR3 protein. The sample includes around 130,000 distinct CDR3 sequences, about 95% seen only once; the top ten take more than 0.095%. Material for sequencing was CD4+ T cells from PBMCs. Receptors originate from a human donor in good health.

The rearrangement joins TRBV30 to TRBJ2-7, with 9 nucleotides matching TRBD1. V lost 4 bases to trimming and J lost 3 bases; unmatched junction nucleotides: 1. Germline assignment: CDR1 GTSNPN and CDR2 SVGIG (reference sequence). The CDR3 consists of 12 residues. This chain's CDR3 is CAWNRGLYEQYF. In DNA form, the CDR3 reads TGTGCCTGGAACAGGGGGCTCTACGAGCAGTACTTC.

This clonotype was found once. The chain links TRBV7-2 to TRBJ1-2, with D unresolved. This CDR3 has 15 residues. V was clipped by 1 base and J by 4 bases, with 13 bases between them. Per the germline V gene, CDR1 is SGHTA and CDR2 is FQGNSA. The CDR3 region is CASSLGPPLGYGYTF. CDR3 nucleotide sequence: TGTGCCAGCAGCTTAGGCCCTCCACTGGGCTATGGCTACACCTTC.

The chain joins TRBV19 to TRBJ2-2, with 9 bases identical to TRBD2. The CDR3 is made up of 15 amino acids. The J segment lost 7 bases and the V segment lost 8 bases, leaving 11 bases of the junction unmatched. Germline assignment: CDR1 LNHDA and CDR2 SQIVND (reference sequence). CDR3 sequence: CASRAGGPISGELFF. The CDR3 bases are TGTGCCAGTCGGGCGGGAGGGCCTATAAGCGGGGAGCTGTTTTTT.

The chain links TRBV28 to TRBJ2-1, with TRBD2 matching 8 bases. V shed 10 bases, J shed 6 bases, and the junction held 5 bases outside the gene matches. The germline gives CDR1 MDHEN, CDR2 SYDVKM. This CDR3 comprises 12 residues. The CDR3 region is CAIGGGFNEQFF. DNA of the CDR3: TGTGCCATCGGGGGGGGTTTCAATGAGCAGTTCTTC.

The chain employs TRBV15 and TRBJ2-5; D is unresolved. Germline CDR1 is LNHNV and CDR2 is YYDKDF (reference sequence). This CDR3 spans 12 amino acids. Deletions cut 0 bases from V and 10 bases from J, with 9 bases between. The CDR3 region has the DNA TGTGCCACCAGCAGAGATGGGGTAATCCAGTACTTC. Its protein product is CATSRDGVIQYF. Supplemented by reference TRBV15 and TRBJ2-5, the full variable domain reads DAMVIQNPRYQVTQFGKPVTLSCSQTLNHNVMYWYQQKSSQAPKLLFHYYDKDFNNEADTPDNFQSRRPNTSFCFLDIRSPGLGDTAMYLCATSRDGVIQYFGPGTRLLVL.

This rearrangement joins TRBV2 to TRBJ2-2; TRBD2 aligns across 13 bases. After removal of 6 bases from V and 4 bases from J, the junction contained 5 bases not matched to a gene. The germline V gene has CDR1 SNHLY and CDR2 FYNNEI. This CDR3 contains 16 residues. The CDR3 region has the DNA TGTGCCAGCAGCAGGACTAGCGGGAGAAGCACCGGGGAGCTGTTTTTT. Translating gives CASSRTSGRSTGELFF.

The rearrangement links TRBV7-9 to TRBJ2-3, with 9 bases aligning to TRBD1. The junction had 7 bases not matched to a gene; V was cut back by 5 bases and J by 4 bases. Germline V gene lookup returns CDR1 SEHNR and CDR2 FQNEAQ (reference sequence). The CDR3 has 15 residues. The CDR3 protein is CASSPRGQGSDTQYF. The CDR3 DNA follows: TGTGCCAGCAGCCCCAGGGGACAGGGTTCAGATACGCAGTATTTT.

CDR3 residues: CASSHETAIYNEQFF. DNA for the CDR3: TGTGCCAGCAGTCACGAGACAGCAATTTACAATGAGCAGTTCTTC. This chain links TRBV6-5 with TRBJ2-1, with D tentatively TRBD1 (5 bases). CDR1 and CDR2 from the germline V gene are MNHEY and SVGAGI. The CDR3 extends over 15 amino acids. The V end was cut by 5 bases, the J end by 4 bases, with 15 bases between.

V and J are TRBV27 and TRBJ2-3; 9 nucleotides align to TRBD1. The CDR3 has 19 residues. Germline values: CDR1 MNHEY, CDR2 SMNVEV (reference sequence). V lost 5 bases, J lost 3 bases, and 18 bases stayed unmatched. CDR3 sequence reads: CASSLTSGTGYASTDTQYF. The CDR3 nucleotides read TGTGCCAGCAGTCTCACCTCCGGGACAGGGTACGCGTCTACAGATACGCAGTATTTT.

The rearrangement links TRBV25-1 to TRBJ1-1; 9 bases map to TRBD1. The CDR3 runs to 14 residues. From germline, CDR1 is MGHDK and CDR2 SYGVNS. With 6 bases clipped from V and 5 bases from J, the junction kept 7 bases outside the gene matches. The DNA of the CDR3 is TGTGCCAGCAGGGGGACAGGGATGGCAACTGAAGCTTTCTTT. As protein: CASRGTGMATEAFF. Based on the CDR3 plus reference TRBV25-1 and TRBJ1-1, the full variable domain is EADIYQTPRYLVIGTGKKITLECSQTMGHDKMYWYQQDPGMELHLIHYSYGVNSTEKGDLSSESTVSRIRTEHFPLTLESARPSHTSQYLCASRGTGMATEAFFGQGTRLTVV.

The chain employs TRBV12-3 or TRBV12-4 and TRBJ2-6, with unresolved D. This CDR3 has 17 residues. V shed 1 base and J shed 0 bases, with 10 bases lying between them. CDR3 sequence reads: CASSLDPGVSGANVLTF. CDR3 sequence (DNA): TGTGCCAGCAGTTTAGACCCCGGAGTCTCTGGGGCCAACGTCCTGACTTTC.

The chain is built from TRBV28 and TRBJ2-7, with D tentatively TRBD2 (6 bases). The ends were cut back, 3 bases at V and 4 bases at J, with 7 bases in the middle. Germline V gene sequence: CDR1 MDHEN, CDR2 SYDVKM. The CDR3 covers 12 residues. In nucleotides, the CDR3 is TGTGCCAGCAGTTTGGAGGGGTACGAGCAGTACTTC. Its translation is CASSLEGYEQYF.

This rearrangement joins TRBV20-1 to TRBJ2-5; possible D gene TRBD1, 5 bases. The germline CDR1 and CDR2 sequences are DFQATT and SNEGSKA (reference sequence). The CDR3 has 11 amino acids. Trimming removed 3 bases at V and 4 bases at J, with 6 bases between. In DNA form, the CDR3 reads TGCAGTGCTAGGCAGGGAGAGACCCAGTACTTC. It is translated as CSARQGETQYF.

V is TRBV5-1 and J is TRBJ2-5, with 10 bases identical to TRBD1. The CDR3 totals 17 residues. The junction had 11 bases not matched to a gene; V was cut back by 2 bases and J by 4 bases. Germline values: CDR1 SGHRS, CDR2 YFSETQ. The DNA of the CDR3 is TGCGCCAGCAGCTTAGGGACCTGGGACAGGGGCGGAGAGACCCAGTACTTC. This gives the protein CASSLGTWDRGGETQYF.

The chain combines TRBV2 with TRBJ2-4; no clear D. CDR3 length: 13 residues. The V and J ends lost 1 base and 9 bases respectively, with 10 bases between them. Germline V lookup: CDR1 SNHLY, CDR2 FYNNEI. CDR3 sequence reads: CASSEEGWSIQYF. CDR3 DNA: TGTGCCAGCAGTGAAGAAGGGTGGAGCATTCAGTACTTC.

The CDR3 reads CSVGSNEQFF. For the CDR3, the DNA is TGCAGCGTTGGCAGCAATGAGCAGTTCTTC. This chain links TRBV29-1 with TRBJ2-1; D is unresolved. In germline, CDR1 is SQVTM, CDR2 ANQGSEA. This CDR3 comprises 10 residues. Deletions cut 4 bases from V and 6 bases from J, with 4 bases between.